This TCR beta chain was obtained from a study of regulatory T cells in long-lasting Graves disease. Concerning this clonotype itself: Antigen: not known.

Germline V lookup: CDR1 MNHEY, CDR2 SMNVEV (reference sequence). The CDR3 loop spans 17 amino acids. Trimming removed 5 bases from V and 4 bases from J; junction bases left unmatched: 12. Overall study results and limits: Persistent disease preferred TRBV28, TRBJ1-2 and TRBJ2-5; new disease, TRBV20-1 and TRBJ2-1. The study examined only peripheral blood, not thyroid tissue.

Arm-PCR with iRepertoire HTBI primers amplified the CDR3 regions for these TCR beta libraries. Per the study methods: Among the samples, roughly 61 TRBV and approximately 13 TRBJ segments were identified. TCRdb independently ran MiXCR on the multiplex PCR reads; one entry per CDR3 protein. The V and J calls and clone size come from TCRdb's table, not from the authors' own analysis. The sample comprises hundreds of thousands of distinct CDR3 sequences, around 30% of which are singletons, and about two fifths rests with the top ten. Time point noted: persistent/refractory GD, antithyroid drugs over 5 years with positive TRAb. PBMCs were the source of the RNA used for TCR sequencing. Enrollment of patients was through an endocrinology department in Xi'an, China.

The chain recombines TRBV27 with TRBJ1-1; TRBD1 matches 11 bases. The sample in question was peripheral blood mononuclear cells (PBMCs), obtained when the disease was refractory, from a patient treated with antithyroid drugs. The clonotype was recovered from a female donor with Graves disease. This CDR3 reads CASSLKSYGTGGTEAFF. The DNA for the CDR3 is TGTGCCAGCAGTCTTAAGTCTTACGGGACAGGGGGCACTGAAGCTTTCTTT.